This T cell receptor (beta chain) was found in a study of T cell responses to AZD1222 COVID-19 vaccine. Study observations and caveats: Donors were largely white British and mainly female; clonal diversity was possibly underestimated. Among vaccine-associated CD4 TCRs, coverage spanned spike, with dominance at 160-218 and 743-854. Seropositive AZD1222 recipients at baseline numbered only five or six.

Worth noting for this clone: Its antigen is unknown.

The CDR3 length is 16 residues. After removal of 3 bases from V and 3 bases from J, the junction contained 9 bases not matched to a gene. Germline values: CDR1 SGHRS, CDR2 YFSETQ. Profiling relied on immunoSEQ multiplex PCR, and the TCRdb table lists in-frame clones only, not all of them. Of 70,000 to 90,000 clones listed, over 85% are singletons. Sequences were derived from peripheral blood, sampled on day 0 of AZD1222 vaccination. The clonotype was recovered from an adult in good health. This chain joins TRBV5-1 and TRBJ1-1, with 9 nucleotides matching TRBD1. The CDR3, as DNA: TGCGCCAGCAGCTCCCACGGACAGGGGATGTACACTGAAGCTTTCTTT. Protein: CASSSHGQGMYTEAFF.